The 8 T cell receptor beta chains below come from one sample, sequenced in a study of T cell responses to AZD1222 COVID-19 vaccine. Method: immunoSEQ multiplex PCR; TCRdb's copy keeps in-frame clones and lacks some. The repertoire holds 95,000 to 110,000 clones, around 92% seen once, with about 48% in the top ten. Sequenced here: peripheral blood, sampled on day 0 of AZD1222 vaccination. These receptors all come from an adult in good health.

The chain joins TRBV5-1 to TRBJ2-7; the match to TRBD2 covers 8 bases. The CDR3 consists of 15 residues. Germline CDR1 SGHRS, CDR2 YFSETQ. The V segment lost 4 bases and the J segment 0 bases; nucleotides outside the gene matches: 6. The CDR3 loop reads CASSPYSGSSYEQYF. The DNA of the CDR3 is TGCGCCAGCAGCCCCTACAGCGGGAGCTCCTACGAGCAGTACTTC.

V gene TRBV5-1 combines with J gene TRBJ2-7, with D tentatively TRBD1 (6 bases). The CDR3 runs to 15 residues. V was clipped by 1 base and J by 4 bases, with 15 bases between them. Germline loops: CDR1 SGHRS, CDR2 YFSETQ. CDR3 DNA: TGCGCCAGCAGCTTGAGACAGGCCTCCGGGTACGAGCAGTACTTC. Its translation is CASSLRQASGYEQYF.

The V and J genes are TRBV30 and TRBJ2-7, with D possibly TRBD2 on 6 matching bases. Germline CDR1 GTSNPN, CDR2 SVGIG (reference sequence). The V and J ends lost 5 bases and 6 bases respectively, with 23 bases between them. The length of the CDR3 is 15 residues. DNA for the CDR3: TGTGCCTGGGAGAATTGGATGACTAGATTCCGCGAGCAGTACTTC. It specifies CAWENWMTRFREQYF.

The chain recombines TRBV19 with TRBJ1-4; D not resolved. The CDR3 consists of 14 residues. CDR1 is LNHDA and CDR2 is SQIVND in the germline V gene (reference sequence). V was cut by 1 base and J by 7 bases, with 10 bases left in between. The CDR3 region is CASSIVGGGEKLFF. The CDR3 coding sequence is TGTGCCAGTAGTATAGTCGGTGGAGGTGAAAAACTGTTTTTT.

Of note for this clone: A read error may account for a junction end that differs from germline. This chain joins TRBV7-3 and TRBJ2-2; a possible D gene is TRBD2 (5 bases). CDR3 length: 12 residues. From germline, CDR1 is SGHTA and CDR2 FQGTGA. CDR3 sequence reads: CASSLAGMEMFF. In DNA, the CDR3 is TGTGCCAGCAGCCTAGCCGGCATGGAGATGTTTTTT.

This chain connects TRBV27 to TRBJ2-1; TRBD2 matches at 10 bases. V was pared by 11 bases and J by 3 bases, with 4 bases of the junction left unmatched. This CDR3 spans 13 amino acids. Germline CDR1 is MNHEY and CDR2 is SMNVEV (reference sequence). As DNA, the CDR3 is TGTGCCGGTTCTAGCGGGAGCTACAATGAGCAGTTCTTC. Protein sequence: CAGSSGSYNEQFF.

The chain recombines TRBV24-1 with TRBJ2-3; D gene ambiguous. The CDR3 spans 11 residues. Germline V gene sequence: CDR1 KGHDR, CDR2 SFDVKD. V lost 4 bases, J lost 5 bases, and 3 bases lay in between. CDR3 sequence: CATSDQDTQYF. The CDR3 DNA is TGTGCCACCAGTGACCAAGATACGCAGTATTTT.

This chain links TRBV5-1 with TRBJ1-4, with D perhaps TRBD1 (5 bases). Trimming left V 3 bases short and J 7 bases short, with 16 bases between. The CDR3 runs to 15 residues. The germline V gene encodes CDR1 SGHRS and CDR2 YFSETQ. CDR3 amino acids: CASSSGEGYGEKLFF. The CDR3 DNA is TGCGCCAGCAGCTCCGGGGAGGGGTACGGTGAAAAACTGTTTTTT.